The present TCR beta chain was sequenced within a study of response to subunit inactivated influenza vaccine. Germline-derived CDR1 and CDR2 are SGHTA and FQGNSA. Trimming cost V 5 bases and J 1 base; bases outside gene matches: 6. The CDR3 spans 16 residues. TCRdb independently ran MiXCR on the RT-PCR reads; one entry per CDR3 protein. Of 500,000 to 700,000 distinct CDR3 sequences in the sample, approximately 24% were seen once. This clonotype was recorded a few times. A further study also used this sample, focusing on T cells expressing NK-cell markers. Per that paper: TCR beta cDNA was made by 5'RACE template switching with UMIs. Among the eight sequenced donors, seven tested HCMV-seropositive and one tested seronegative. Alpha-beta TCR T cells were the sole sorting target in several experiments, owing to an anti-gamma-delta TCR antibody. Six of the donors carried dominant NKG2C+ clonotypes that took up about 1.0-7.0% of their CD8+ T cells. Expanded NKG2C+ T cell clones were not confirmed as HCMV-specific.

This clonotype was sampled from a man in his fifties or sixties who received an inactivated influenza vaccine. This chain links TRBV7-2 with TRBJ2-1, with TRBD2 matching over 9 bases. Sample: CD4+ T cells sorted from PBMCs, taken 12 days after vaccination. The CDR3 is CASSAYLAGSYNEQFF. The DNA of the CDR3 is TGTGCCAGCAGCGCCTATCTAGCGGGGTCCTACAATGAGCAGTTCTTC.